This T cell receptor (beta chain) is from a study of shared clonotypes between healthy human individuals. The assay was immunoSEQ multiplex PCR, and TCRdb's table has in-frame clones only and misses some. This table holds 2 million to 2.5 million clones, approximately 94% found once. The CDR3 runs to 9 residues. Germline V gives CDR1 SGHRS, CDR2 YFSETQ. Deletions cut 10 bases from V and 4 bases from J, with 5 bases between. The source of this sequence is a man between 18 and 35 years old in good health. Some clones in this sample may be carry-over from other donors' samples. Sequenced: naive CD4+ T cells from PBMCs. Subset noted: CD45RA+ positively selected. The genes are TRBV5-1 and TRBJ1-1; D ambiguous. CDR3 DNA sequence: TGCGCCCGCCGCACTGAAGCTTTCTTT. It yields the protein CARRTEAFF. Complete variable domain (other parts from reference TRBV5-1 and TRBJ1-1): KAGVTQTPRYLIKTRGQQVTLSCSPISGHRSVSWYQQTPGQGLQFLFEYFSETQRNKGNFPGRFSGRQFSNSRSEMNVSTLELGDSALYLCARRTEAFFGQGTRLTVV.